This TCR beta chain was documented in a study of shared clonotypes between healthy human individuals. Turning to the study itself: A couple of women and a few men aged 18 to 49 made up the donors.

General study results and limits: Limitation of the genetic and exposure-history diversity represented came from the few donors. The study sampled only blood, and tissue repertoires likely differ.

Here immunoSEQ multiplex PCR was the method, and the copy in TCRdb shows in-frame clones only, minus some. This table holds fewer than 600,000 clones, around 81% found once. A remark on this clone: The target antigen is unknown.

V trimming: 4 bases; J trimming: 1 base; junction bases outside the gene matches: 8. The CDR3 length is 17 residues. Germline V gene sequence: CDR1 SGHRS, CDR2 YFSETQ. The receptor's source is a woman aged 40-49 years in good health. Some clones in this sample may be carry-over from other donors' samples. Sequenced sample: PBMCs. The genes are TRBV5-1 and TRBJ2-5; TRBD1 aligns across 12 bases. Here the CDR3 reads CASSTPGQGASQETQYF. The CDR3 DNA sequence: TGCGCCAGCAGCACTCCGGGACAGGGGGCGTCCCAAGAGACCCAGTACTTC.